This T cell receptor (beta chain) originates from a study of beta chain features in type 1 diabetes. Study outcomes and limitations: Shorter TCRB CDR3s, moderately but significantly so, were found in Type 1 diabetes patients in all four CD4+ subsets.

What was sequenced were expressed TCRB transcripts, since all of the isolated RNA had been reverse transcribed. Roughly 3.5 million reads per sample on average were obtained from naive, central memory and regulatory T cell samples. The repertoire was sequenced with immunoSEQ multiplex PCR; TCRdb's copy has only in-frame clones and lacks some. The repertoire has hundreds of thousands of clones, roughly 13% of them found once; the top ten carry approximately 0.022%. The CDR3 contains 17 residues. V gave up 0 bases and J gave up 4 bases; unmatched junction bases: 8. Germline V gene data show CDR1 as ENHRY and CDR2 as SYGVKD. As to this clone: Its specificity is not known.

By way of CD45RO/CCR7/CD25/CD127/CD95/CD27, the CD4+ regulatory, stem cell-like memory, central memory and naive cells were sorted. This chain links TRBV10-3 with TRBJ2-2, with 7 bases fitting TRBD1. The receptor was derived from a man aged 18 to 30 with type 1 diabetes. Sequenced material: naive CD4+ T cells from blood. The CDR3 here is CAISESYGDSGTGELFF. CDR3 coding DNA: TGTGCCATCAGTGAGTCGTATGGGGACAGTGGCACCGGGGAGCTGTTTTTT.